Each of the 8 T cell receptor beta chains below was sequenced from the same sample in a study of blood T cell repertoires in COVID-19. Assay used: immunoSEQ multiplex PCR; TCRdb lists only in-frame clones, some missing. The sample has some 140,000 clones; roughly 84% are singletons. What was sequenced was peripheral blood. The receptors shown here come from a man between 60 and 75 years old with COVID-19, enrolled during active disease.

The CDR3, as DNA: TGTGCCAGCAGCGGCACTAGCGGGGGGGCCGGGGGGTTAGATACGCAGTATTTT. This gives the protein CASSGTSGGAGGLDTQYF. This rearrangement joins TRBV11-2 to TRBJ2-3; 13 positions match TRBD2. V was pared by 5 bases and J by 5 bases, with 13 bases of the junction left unmatched. CDR1 and CDR2 from the germline V gene are SGHAT and FQNNGV. The CDR3 has 18 residues.

The chain is built from TRBV24-1 and TRBJ1-2; tentatively, D is TRBD1 (5 bases). With 4 bases removed from V and 5 bases from J, the gap between germline ends came to 19 bases. The CDR3 totals 16 residues. Germline loops: CDR1 KGHDR, CDR2 SFDVKD. CDR3 nucleotide sequence: TGTGCCACCAGTGACCCGGGACTCCCACAAGAGTATGGCTACACCTTC. It yields the protein CATSDPGLPQEYGYTF.

The chain employs TRBV5-6 and TRBJ2-7, with D unclear. Between the trimmed V and J ends, which lost 4 bases and 0 bases, there was a span of 17 bases. CDR3 length: 16 residues. Germline V gene lookup returns CDR1 SGHDT and CDR2 YYEEEE. The CDR3 DNA follows: TGTGCCAGCAGCCTTACCATTGGGCCGAGCTCCTACGAGCAGTACTTC. This translates into CASSLTIGPSSYEQYF.

This chain joins TRBV27 and TRBJ2-1; no firm D call. Trimming removed 6 bases from V and 7 bases from J, with 16 bases in between. This CDR3 spans 14 amino acids. CDR1 and CDR2 from the germline V gene are MNHEY and SMNVEV (reference sequence). CDR3 coding DNA: TGTGCCAGCAGCGGCGGCACTCGTTGGAATGAGCAGTTCTTC. This translates into CASSGGTRWNEQFF.

CDR3 nucleotide sequence: TGTGCCATCAGTAACCCCCAGGGGGAGGAAGGCTACACCTTC. It encodes CAISNPQGEEGYTF. The J gene is TRBJ1-2, the V gene TRBV10-3, with 7 bases aligning to TRBD1. In germline, CDR1 is ENHRY, CDR2 SYGVKD. V trimming: 5 bases; J trimming: 8 bases; junction bases outside the gene matches: 11. This CDR3 region has 14 residues.

J is TRBJ1-2 and V is TRBV10-1, with 9 positions matching TRBD1. Germline V gene data show CDR1 as WNHNN and CDR2 as SYGVQD (reference sequence). This CDR3 is built from 17 residues. V trimming: 4 bases; J trimming: 0 bases; junction bases outside the gene matches: 9. CDR3 coding DNA: TGCGCCAGCAGTGGGGACAGGGCCAGAAAGACTAACTATGGCTACACCTTC. It specifies CASSGDRARKTNYGYTF.

This rearrangement joins TRBV14 to TRBJ2-1, with TRBD2 as a possible D gene (6 bases). The germline V gene has CDR1 SGHDN and CDR2 FVKESK. This CDR3 has 15 residues. The germline V and J ends were trimmed by 4 bases and 2 bases, with 12 bases remaining between them. CDR3 in amino acids: CASSRSGVPYNEQFF. CDR3 sequence (DNA): TGTGCCAGCAGCCGCTCGGGGGTGCCCTACAATGAGCAGTTCTTC. The whole variable domain, filled in from reference TRBV14 and TRBJ2-1, reads EAGVTQFPSHSVIEKGQTVTLRCDPISGHDNLYWYRRVMGKEIKFLLHFVKESKQDESGMPNNRFLAERTGGTYSTLKVQPAELEDSGVYFCASSRSGVPYNEQFFGPGTRLTVL.

The J gene is TRBJ1-2, the V gene TRBV5-6; D is unclear. The CDR3 extends over 16 amino acids. The germline V gene encodes CDR1 SGHDT and CDR2 YYEEEE. Trimming shortened V by 4 bases and J by 4 bases, and 20 bases separated the two germline ends. CDR3 bases: TGTGCCAGCAGCCCGGTCTTCCGGGGAGTCGTCTATGGCTACACCTTC. Its translation is CASSPVFRGVVYGYTF.